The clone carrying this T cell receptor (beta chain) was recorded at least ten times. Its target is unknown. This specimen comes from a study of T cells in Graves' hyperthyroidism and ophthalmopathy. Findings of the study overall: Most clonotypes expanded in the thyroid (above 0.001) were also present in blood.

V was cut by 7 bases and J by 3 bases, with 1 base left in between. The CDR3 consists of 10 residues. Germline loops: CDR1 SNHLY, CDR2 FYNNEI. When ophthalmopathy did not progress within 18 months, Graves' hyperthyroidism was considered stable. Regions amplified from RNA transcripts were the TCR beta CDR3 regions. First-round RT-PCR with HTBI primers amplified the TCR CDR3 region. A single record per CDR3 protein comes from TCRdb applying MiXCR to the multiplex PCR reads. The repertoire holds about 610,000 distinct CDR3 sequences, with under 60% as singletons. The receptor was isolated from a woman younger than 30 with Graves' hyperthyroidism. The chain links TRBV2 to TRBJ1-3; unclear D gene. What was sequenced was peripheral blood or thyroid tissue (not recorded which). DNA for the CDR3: TGTGCCAGCAATGGAAACACCATATATTTT. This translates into CASNGNTIYF.